Sequencing of this TCR beta chain was carried out in a study of blood T cell repertoires in COVID-19. Study in general: COVID-19 samples from acute and convalescent phases originated in the United States, Italy and Spain. In each case, the material was cDNA or gDNA derived from T cells, B-cell-depleted T cells, or PBMCs.

Germline CDR1 MDHEN, CDR2 SYDVKM. The CDR3 runs to 14 residues. The ends lost 7 bases at V and 0 bases at J; junction bases unmatched: 5. This clone was seen only once. Authors' processing steps: Reference gene primer amplification gave estimated nucleated cell counts. This table comes from immunoSEQ multiplex PCR, and its TCRdb copy is limited to in-frame clones, with some not included. The V and J calls and the clone size are those of that table, but D and trimming were determined from the DNA. The sample yields fewer than 100,000 clones, 70% to 90% seen once. The material sequenced was peripheral blood. The V call is TRBV28, the J call TRBJ1-1; TRBD1 aligns across 7 bases. The clonotype was recovered from a human donor with acute or convalescent COVID-19. The donor label of this sample is uncertain. Written as DNA, the CDR3 is TGTGCCAGCACCCGGGACAGCATGAACACTGAAGCTTTCTTT. Its protein product is CASTRDSMNTEAFF.